This entry concerns a single T cell receptor (beta chain). There is no known antigen for this receptor. Per-nucleotide qualities are absent, and no much larger clonotype sits a single base away. Patients with a history of autoimmune disease or receiving systemic immunosuppression were excluded from the trial. Peripheral blood for TCR sequencing was collected from all dose cohorts at baseline, on cycle 4 day 1, and on cycle 7 day 1. The samples were drawn from a first-in-human, open-label, multicenter phase I dose-escalation trial of ivuxolimab. Adults with locally advanced or metastatic head and neck squamous cell, hepatocellular, melanoma or renal cell carcinoma were enrolled in the trial. Before TCR sequencing, CD4+ T cells and CD8+ T cells were sorted from peripheral blood as separate populations. For sequencing of the TCRbeta CDR3 region, genomic DNA was extracted from the sorted cells. The immunoSEQ Assay was used for sequencing of TCRbeta CDR3 regions. Held by TCRdb, this immuneACCESS table contains in-frame sequences only and omits some clones. Under half of the omission traces to an unresolved V gene where checked; the cause of the rest is unknown. The sample contains roughly 75,000 clones, about 88% of them found a single time. 10% to 15% of the sample is held by the ten biggest clonotypes.

These data belong to a study of OX40 agonist ivuxolimab in advanced cancers. In the study overall: The costimulatory receptor OX40 (CD134) was targeted by ivuxolimab, a fully human IgG2 agonistic monoclonal antibody. The purpose of peripheral TCRbeta sequencing was to test whether ivuxolimab changed TCR sequence diversity and led to clonal T-cell expansion. Partial responses occurred in three dose-escalation patients, of whom one had hepatocellular carcinoma and two had cutaneous melanoma. Intravenous ivuxolimab was administered to patients every 2 weeks at six dose levels: 0.01, 0.1, 0.3, 1.5, 3 and 10 mg/kg. Of the approximately 50 dose-escalation patients, hepatocellular carcinoma was present in about 20, melanoma in roughly 15, renal cell carcinoma in 9 and head and neck cancer in 9. Prior anti-PD-1, anti-PD-L1 or anti-CTLA-4 therapy was permitted, and approximately 41% of dose-escalation patients had received checkpoint inhibitors. The paper reports the monotherapy dose-escalation portion (N of about 54 patients) of the phase I ivuxolimab trial. In the dose-escalation cohort, 70% to 85% of patients were male, and the mean age was 60 years with a range of roughly 20 to 79.

CDR1 SGHTS and CDR2 YDEGEE are derived from the germline V gene. Counted from cysteine to phenylalanine, this CDR3 has 14 amino acids. Solely the CDR3 DNA is kept, with 42 bases framed from the first base. V sheds 7 bases and J sheds 0 bases, leaving 14 bases between their ends. Study-wide findings and limitations: Clonal expansion of both CD4+ and CD8+ blood T cells was observed from baseline to week 6 at doses 0.1 to 3.0 mg/kg. Low levels of normalized T-cell clonal expansion were also seen in some patients who did not respond. In the 0.1-3.0 mg/kg groups, partial responders had among the lowest normalized peripheral clonal expansion, particularly in CD8+ T cells. On average, CD8+ T cells showed more expanded clones than CD4+ T cells after ivuxolimab. Which antigens the clonally expanded peripheral T cells were specific for was not determined.

The sequence joins TRBV5-8 to TRBJ2-7, with TRBD1 perhaps the D gene, on 6 matching bases. The receptor comes from an adult with an advanced solid tumor such as melanoma, head and neck, liver or kidney cancer. Sequencing used CD4+ or CD8+ T cells sorted from blood, obtained in a trial of the OX40 agonist ivuxolimab. The CDR3 region reads CASRQQGYSYEQYF. The sequenced DNA: TGTGCCAGCCGCCAACAGGGTTACTCCTACGAGCAGTACTTC.